The 16 T cell receptor beta chains reported below all come from one sample, sequenced in a study of OX40 agonist ivuxolimab in advanced cancers. The library was produced with the immunoSEQ multiplex PCR assay. TCRdb holds this immuneACCESS table with in-frame rearrangements only. Some clones are missing; in checked studies, unresolved V genes explain under half, and the rest has no known cause. The sample table contains over 85,000 clones; only one count was recorded for roughly nine tenths of them. The ten largest clones add up to roughly 0.31% of the sample. Here the sequenced sample was CD4+ or CD8+ T cells sorted from blood, taken in a trial of the OX40 agonist ivuxolimab. These receptors were collected from an adult with an advanced solid tumor such as melanoma, head and neck, liver or kidney cancer.

The chain has TRBV6-6 and TRBJ1-3, with D uncertain. The CDR3 spans 13 residues. The germline CDR1 and CDR2 sequences are MNHNY and SVGAGI (reference sequence). Trimming left V 9 bases short and J 0 bases short, with 9 bases between. CDR3 DNA sequence: TGTGCCAGTGGGCAGCTCTCTGGAAACACCATATATTTT. Amino acid sequence: CASGQLSGNTIYF.

The DNA for the CDR3 is TGTGCCAGCAGCCCCGGGACCATCGAGCAGTACTTC. It encodes CASSPGTIEQYF. The chain joins TRBV7-2 to TRBJ2-7; TRBD1 or TRBD2 may be the D gene (5 bases each). Deletions cut 5 bases from V and 6 bases from J, with 11 bases between. Germline values: CDR1 SGHTA, CDR2 FQGNSA. The CDR3 loop spans 12 amino acids.

The V call is TRBV7-8, the J call TRBJ2-5; D may match TRBD1 or TRBD2 (6 bases each). Trimming stripped 5 bases from V and 5 bases from J, with 18 bases between. The CDR3 is 15 amino acids. Germline loops: CDR1 SGHVS, CDR2 FQNEAQ. Here the CDR3 DNA reads TGTGCCAGCAGCCACTCTCATCGGGGGCTTGAGACCCAGTACTTC. Translating it yields CASSHSHRGLETQYF.

The chain has TRBV5-6 and TRBJ2-3; perhaps TRBD1 as D (5 bases). Germline CDR1 is SGHDT and CDR2 is YYEEEE. V was shortened by 0 bases and J by 2 bases, with 10 bases between the two germline ends. This CDR3 is 15 amino acids long. For the CDR3, the DNA is TGTGCCAGCAGCTTGGTGGGGCTCGCCACAGATACGCAGTATTTT. Its protein product is CASSLVGLATDTQYF.

With regard to this clone: At one end, the junction sequence differs from germline, possibly due to a read error. V gene TRBV6-1 combines with J gene TRBJ2-5; D possibly uses TRBD1 or TRBD2 (5 bases each). The CDR3 consists of 17 residues. Per the germline V gene, CDR1 is MNHNS and CDR2 is SASEGT. This CDR3 reads CASSEPRETTLQGTQYF. CDR3 DNA sequence: TGTGCCAGCAGTGAACCCAGGGAGACGACACTCCAAGGGACCCAGTACTTC.

To note about this clone: Mismatch with germline at one junction end may stem from a read error. The rearrangement uses TRBV5-1 and TRBJ2-7, with unresolved D. CDR1 SGHRS and CDR2 YFSETQ come from the germline V gene. The CDR3 sequence is 14 residues long. CDR3 nucleotide sequence: TGTGCCAGCAGCTTGGCCACGTTAGCCTACGAGCAGTACTTC. Its translation: CASSLATLAYEQYF.

The V and J genes are TRBV7-8 and TRBJ2-7, with 8 bases identical to TRBD1. The CDR3 spans 13 residues. CDR1 is SGHVS and CDR2 is FQNEAQ in the germline V gene. Trimming took 2 bases from V and 5 from J; bases not matched to a gene: 2. CDR3 loop: CASSLPGGHEQYF. DNA for the CDR3: TGTGCCAGCAGCTTACCAGGGGGCCACGAGCAGTACTTC.

This chain connects TRBV15 to TRBJ2-1; 8 nucleotides agree with TRBD1. The V segment lost 0 bases and the J segment 0 bases; nucleotides outside the gene matches: 1. This CDR3 has 16 amino acids. Germline lookup yields CDR1 LNHNV and CDR2 YYDKDF (reference sequence). The CDR3 is CATSRDRGLSYNEQFF. CDR3 in DNA: TGTGCCACCAGCAGAGACAGGGGGCTCTCCTACAATGAGCAGTTCTTC.

The chain carries TRBV5-1 and TRBJ2-5; no reliable D call. Trimming stripped 2 bases from V and 5 bases from J, with 19 bases between. In germline, CDR1 is SGHRS, CDR2 YFSETQ. The CDR3 loop spans 16 amino acids. The CDR3 is CASSLGSSSGTETQYF. In DNA, the CDR3 is TGCGCCAGCAGCTTAGGCTCGTCTTCTGGAACGGAGACCCAGTACTTC.

This clone came up a few times. CDR3 DNA sequence: TGTGCCAGCAGACCGAGACAGAGTAACACTGAAGCTTTCTTT. Encoded protein: CASRPRQSNTEAFF. The V and J genes are TRBV27 and TRBJ1-1; tentatively, D is TRBD1 (5 bases). The CDR3 length is 14 residues. Germline values: CDR1 MNHEY, CDR2 SMNVEV (reference sequence). Deletions cut 6 bases from V and 2 bases from J, with 13 bases between.

The chain carries TRBV7-9 and TRBJ2-3; D remains unclear. The CDR3 covers 15 residues. Trimming left V 5 bases short and J 2 bases short, with 14 bases between. Germline CDR1 is SEHNR and CDR2 is FQNEAQ (reference sequence). The CDR3 reads CASSRYLDHTDTQYF. DNA of the CDR3: TGTGCCAGCAGCCGTTATTTGGACCACACAGATACGCAGTATTTT.

This clone was counted between two and nine times. The rearrangement uses TRBV5-6 and TRBJ2-1; possible D gene TRBD2, 7 bases. Trimming removed 3 bases from V and 6 bases from J, with 16 bases in between. Germline V gene lookup returns CDR1 SGHDT and CDR2 YYEEEE. The CDR3 length is 15 residues. CDR3 sequence (DNA): TGTGCCAGCAGCTCCCCCGGGGGGCTGAGCAATGAGCAGTTCTTC. Its protein is CASSSPGGLSNEQFF.

This clone has more than one count but fewer than ten. The chain uses TRBV28 and TRBJ1-2; D might be TRBD1 (5 bases). The CDR3 extends over 15 amino acids. V lost 11 bases, J lost 3 bases, and 22 bases lay in between. CDR1 is MDHEN, CDR2 SYDVKM, per germline. The CDR3 loop is CAGRKSTARHYGYTF. As DNA, the CDR3 is TGTGCCGGGCGGAAGTCGACAGCTAGGCACTATGGCTACACCTTC.

The chain couples TRBV6-6 to TRBJ1-4; D call uncertain. Trimming left V 8 bases short and J 2 bases short, with 9 bases between. This CDR3 comprises 13 residues. Germline CDR1 MNHNY, CDR2 SVGAGI (reference sequence). The CDR3 DNA follows: TGTGCCAGCTCATTCTCGACTAATGAAAAACTGTTTTTT. Its protein is CASSFSTNEKLFF.

The chain carries TRBV11-2 and TRBJ1-4; D perhaps matches TRBD1 (5 bases). The CDR3 is 13 amino acids. Trimming stripped 6 bases from V and 10 bases from J, with 15 bases between. Germline assignment: CDR1 SGHAT and CDR2 FQNNGV. As DNA, the CDR3 is TGTGCCAGCAGTTTGACAGTGGAAACAAAACTGTTTTTT. It specifies CASSLTVETKLFF.

V is TRBV2 and J is TRBJ2-7; weak D call: TRBD2 (7 bases). V was clipped by 5 bases and J by 1 base, with 21 bases between them. Germline CDR1 and CDR2: SNHLY and FYNNEI. The CDR3 spans 17 residues. The CDR3 DNA reads as TGTGCCAGCAGTAGCCGGGGGGCCCAAAGGCTATCCTACGAGCAGTACTTC. Translation: CASSSRGAQRLSYEQYF.